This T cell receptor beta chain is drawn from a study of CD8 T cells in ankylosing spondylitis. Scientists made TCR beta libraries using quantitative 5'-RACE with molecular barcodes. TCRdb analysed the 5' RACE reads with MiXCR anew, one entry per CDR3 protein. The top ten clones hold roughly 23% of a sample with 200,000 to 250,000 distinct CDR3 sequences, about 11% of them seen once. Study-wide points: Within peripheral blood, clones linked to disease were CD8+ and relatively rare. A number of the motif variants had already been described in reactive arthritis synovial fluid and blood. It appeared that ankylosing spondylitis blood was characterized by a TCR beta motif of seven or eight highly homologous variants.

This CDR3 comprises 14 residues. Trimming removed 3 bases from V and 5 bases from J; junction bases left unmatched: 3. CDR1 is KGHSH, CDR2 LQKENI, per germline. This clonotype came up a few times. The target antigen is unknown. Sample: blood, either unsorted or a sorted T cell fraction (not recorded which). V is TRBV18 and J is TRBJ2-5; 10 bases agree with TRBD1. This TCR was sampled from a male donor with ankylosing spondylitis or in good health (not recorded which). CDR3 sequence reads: CASSPKTGGETQYF. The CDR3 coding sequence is TGTGCCAGCTCACCCAAGACAGGGGGCGAGACCCAGTACTTC.